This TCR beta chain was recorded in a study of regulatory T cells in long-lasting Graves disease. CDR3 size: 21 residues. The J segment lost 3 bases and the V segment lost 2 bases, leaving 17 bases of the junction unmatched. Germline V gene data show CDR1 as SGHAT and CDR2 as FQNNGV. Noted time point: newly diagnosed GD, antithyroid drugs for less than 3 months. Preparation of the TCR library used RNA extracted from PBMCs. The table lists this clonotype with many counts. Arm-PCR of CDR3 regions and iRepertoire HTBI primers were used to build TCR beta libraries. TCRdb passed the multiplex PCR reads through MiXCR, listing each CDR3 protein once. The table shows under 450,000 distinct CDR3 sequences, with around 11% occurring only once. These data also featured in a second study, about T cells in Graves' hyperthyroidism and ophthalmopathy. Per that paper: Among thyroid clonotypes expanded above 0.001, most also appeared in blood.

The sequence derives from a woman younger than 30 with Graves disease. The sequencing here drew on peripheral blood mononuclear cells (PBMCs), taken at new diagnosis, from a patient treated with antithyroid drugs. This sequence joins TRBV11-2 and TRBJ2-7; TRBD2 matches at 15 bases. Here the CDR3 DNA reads TGTGCCAGCAGCTTATCCTGGACTAGCGGGAGGGCCTGGTTACCGATCTACGAGCAGTACTTC. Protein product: CASSLSWTSGRAWLPIYEQYF.